These 2 T cell receptor beta chains share one sample of origin, sequenced in a study of control samples from healthy donors and cancer patients. The assay was immunoSEQ multiplex PCR, and TCRdb's table has in-frame clones only and misses some. The sample contains around 190,000 clones, nearly 90% of which appear only once. Sample: blood. The receptors were gathered from a woman in her 50s in good health.

The chain recombines TRBV10-3 with TRBJ2-3; D is undetermined. The germline V and J ends were trimmed by 3 bases and 2 bases, with 6 bases remaining between them. Per the germline V gene, CDR1 is ENHRY and CDR2 is SYGVKD. This CDR3 contains 13 residues. CDR3 sequence reads: CAISDSNTDTQYF. Written as DNA, the CDR3 is TGTGCCATCAGTGACAGCAACACAGATACGCAGTATTTT.

This chain joins TRBV2 and TRBJ2-1; possibly TRBD2 for D (6 bases). Germline values: CDR1 SNHLY, CDR2 FYNNEI. This CDR3 has 15 residues. The V end was cut by 6 bases, the J end by 8 bases, with 20 bases between. As DNA, the CDR3 is TGTGCCAGCAGCTGGGAGGCGGGCTTGGGGGATGAGCAGTTCTTC. This encodes CASSWEAGLGDEQFF.